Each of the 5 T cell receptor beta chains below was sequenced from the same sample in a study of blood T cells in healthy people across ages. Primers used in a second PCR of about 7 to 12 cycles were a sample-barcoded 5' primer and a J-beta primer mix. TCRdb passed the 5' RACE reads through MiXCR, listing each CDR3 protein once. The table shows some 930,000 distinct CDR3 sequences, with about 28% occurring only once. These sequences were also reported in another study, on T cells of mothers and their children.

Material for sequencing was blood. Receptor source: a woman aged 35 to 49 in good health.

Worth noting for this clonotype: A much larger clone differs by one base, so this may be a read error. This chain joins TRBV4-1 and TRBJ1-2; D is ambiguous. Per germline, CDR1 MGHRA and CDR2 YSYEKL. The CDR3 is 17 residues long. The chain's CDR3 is CANSPLTRIGDKYGYTF. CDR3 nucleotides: TGCGCCAACAGCCCTCTGACACGAATCGGGGATAAATATGGCTACACCTTC.

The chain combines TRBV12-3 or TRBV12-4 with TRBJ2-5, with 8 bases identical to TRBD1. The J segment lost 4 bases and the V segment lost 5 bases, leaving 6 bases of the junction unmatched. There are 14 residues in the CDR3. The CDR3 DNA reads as TGTGCCAGCAGTCCCCCTGACAGGGGAGAGACCCAGTACTTC. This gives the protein CASSPPDRGETQYF.

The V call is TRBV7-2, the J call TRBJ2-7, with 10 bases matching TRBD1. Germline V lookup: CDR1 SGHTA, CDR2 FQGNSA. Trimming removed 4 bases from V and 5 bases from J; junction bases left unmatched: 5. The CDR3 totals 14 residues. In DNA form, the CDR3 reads TGTGCCAGCAGCTCGACAGGGGGCCGTAACGAGCAGTACTTC. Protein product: CASSSTGGRNEQYF.

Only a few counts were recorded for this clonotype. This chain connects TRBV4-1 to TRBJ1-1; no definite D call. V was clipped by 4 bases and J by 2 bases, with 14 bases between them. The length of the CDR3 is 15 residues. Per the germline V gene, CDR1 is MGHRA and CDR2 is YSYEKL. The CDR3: CASSPGTVDNTEAFF. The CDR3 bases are TGCGCCAGCAGCCCAGGAACAGTAGACAACACTGAAGCTTTCTTT.

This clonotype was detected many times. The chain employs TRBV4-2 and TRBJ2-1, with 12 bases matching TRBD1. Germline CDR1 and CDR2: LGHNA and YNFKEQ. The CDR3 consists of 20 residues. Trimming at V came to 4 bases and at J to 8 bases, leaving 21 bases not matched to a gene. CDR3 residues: CASSPIAGQGASRGSDEQFF. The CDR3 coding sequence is TGTGCCAGCAGCCCCATAGCGGGACAGGGGGCTTCTAGGGGGAGCGATGAGCAGTTCTTC.